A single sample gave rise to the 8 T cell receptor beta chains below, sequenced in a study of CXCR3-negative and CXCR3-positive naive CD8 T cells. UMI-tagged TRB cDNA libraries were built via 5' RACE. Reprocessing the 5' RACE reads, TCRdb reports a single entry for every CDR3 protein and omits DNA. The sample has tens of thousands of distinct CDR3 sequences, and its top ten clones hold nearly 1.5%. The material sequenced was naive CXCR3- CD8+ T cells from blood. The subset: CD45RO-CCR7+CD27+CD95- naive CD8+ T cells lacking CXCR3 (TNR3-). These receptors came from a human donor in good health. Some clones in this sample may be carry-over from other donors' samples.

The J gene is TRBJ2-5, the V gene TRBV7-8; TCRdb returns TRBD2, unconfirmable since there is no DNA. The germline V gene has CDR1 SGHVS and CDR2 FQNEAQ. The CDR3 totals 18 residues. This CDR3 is CASSLEASGSESQETQYF.

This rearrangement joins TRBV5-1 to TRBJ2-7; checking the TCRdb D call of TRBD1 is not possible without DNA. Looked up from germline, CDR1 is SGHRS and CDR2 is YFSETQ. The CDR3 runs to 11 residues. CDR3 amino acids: CASSARDEEYF.

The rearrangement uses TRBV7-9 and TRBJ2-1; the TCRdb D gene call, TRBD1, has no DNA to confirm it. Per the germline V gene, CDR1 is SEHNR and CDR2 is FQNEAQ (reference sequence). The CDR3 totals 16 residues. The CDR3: CASSGGTGLTYNEQFF. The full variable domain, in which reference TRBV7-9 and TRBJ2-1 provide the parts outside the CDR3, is DTGVSQNPRHKITKRGQNVTFRCDPISEHNRLYWYRQTLGQGPEFLTYFQNEAQLEKSRLLSDRFSAERPKGSFSTLEIQRTEQGDSAMYLCASSGGTGLTYNEQFFGPGTRLTVL.

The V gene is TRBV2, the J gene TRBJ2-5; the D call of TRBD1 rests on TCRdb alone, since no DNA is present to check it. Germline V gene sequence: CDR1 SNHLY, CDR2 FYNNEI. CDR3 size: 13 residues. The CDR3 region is CASRGQVQETQYF.

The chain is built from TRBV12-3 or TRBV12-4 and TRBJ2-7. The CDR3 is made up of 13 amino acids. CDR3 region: CASSFGVTYEQYF.

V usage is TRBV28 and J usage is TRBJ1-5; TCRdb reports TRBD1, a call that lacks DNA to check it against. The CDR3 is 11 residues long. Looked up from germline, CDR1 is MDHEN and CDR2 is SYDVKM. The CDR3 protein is CASSPGQPQHF.

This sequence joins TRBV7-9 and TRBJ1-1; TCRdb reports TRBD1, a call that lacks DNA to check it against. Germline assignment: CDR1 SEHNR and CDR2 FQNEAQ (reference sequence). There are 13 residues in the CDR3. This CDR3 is CASSVPGDSEAFF.

CDR3 amino acids: CASSLVGAGELFF. This chain links TRBV13 with TRBJ2-2; without DNA, the TCRdb call of TRBD1 cannot be checked. The CDR3 is made up of 13 amino acids. Per the germline V gene, CDR1 is PRHDT and CDR2 is FYEKMQ (reference sequence).